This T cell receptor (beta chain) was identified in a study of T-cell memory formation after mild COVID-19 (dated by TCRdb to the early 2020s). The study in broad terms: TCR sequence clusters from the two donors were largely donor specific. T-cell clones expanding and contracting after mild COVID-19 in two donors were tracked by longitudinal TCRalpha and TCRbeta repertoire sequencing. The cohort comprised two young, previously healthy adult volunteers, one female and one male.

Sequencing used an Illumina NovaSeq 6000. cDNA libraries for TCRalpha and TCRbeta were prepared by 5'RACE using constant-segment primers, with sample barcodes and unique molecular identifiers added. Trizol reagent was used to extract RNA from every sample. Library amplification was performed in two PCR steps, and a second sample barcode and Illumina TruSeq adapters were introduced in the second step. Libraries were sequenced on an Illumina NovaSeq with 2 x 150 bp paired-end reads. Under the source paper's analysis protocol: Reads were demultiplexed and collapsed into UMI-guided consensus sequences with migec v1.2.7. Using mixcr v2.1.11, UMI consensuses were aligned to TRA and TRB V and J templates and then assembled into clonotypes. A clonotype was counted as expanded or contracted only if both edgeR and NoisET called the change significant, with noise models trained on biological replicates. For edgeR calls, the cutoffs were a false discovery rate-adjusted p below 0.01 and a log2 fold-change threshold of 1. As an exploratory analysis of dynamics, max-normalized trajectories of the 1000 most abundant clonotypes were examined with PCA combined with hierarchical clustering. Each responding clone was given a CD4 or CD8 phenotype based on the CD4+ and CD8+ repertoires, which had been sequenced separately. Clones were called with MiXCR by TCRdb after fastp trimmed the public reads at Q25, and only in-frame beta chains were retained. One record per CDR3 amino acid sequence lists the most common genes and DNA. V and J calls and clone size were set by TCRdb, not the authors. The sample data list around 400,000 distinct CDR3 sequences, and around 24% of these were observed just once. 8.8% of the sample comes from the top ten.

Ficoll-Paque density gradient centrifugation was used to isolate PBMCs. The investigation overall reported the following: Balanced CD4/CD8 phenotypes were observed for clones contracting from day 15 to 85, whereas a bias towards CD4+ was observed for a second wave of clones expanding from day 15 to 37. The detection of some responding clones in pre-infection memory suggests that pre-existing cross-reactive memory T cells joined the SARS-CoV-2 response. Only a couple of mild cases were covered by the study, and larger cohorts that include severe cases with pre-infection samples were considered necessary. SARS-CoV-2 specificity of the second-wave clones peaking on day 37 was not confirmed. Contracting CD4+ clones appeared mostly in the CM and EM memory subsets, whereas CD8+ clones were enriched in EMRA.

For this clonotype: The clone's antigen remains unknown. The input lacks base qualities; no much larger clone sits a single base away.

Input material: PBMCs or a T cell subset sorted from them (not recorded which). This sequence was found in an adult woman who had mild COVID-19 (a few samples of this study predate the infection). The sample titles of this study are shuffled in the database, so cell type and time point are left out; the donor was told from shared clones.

The CDR3 corresponds to CASSPLTLGRANTGELFF. Read as DNA, the sequence is TGTGCCAGCAGCCCACTTACGTTGGGCAGGGCAAACACCGGGGAGCTGTTTTTT. The chain employs TRBV12-3 or TRBV12-4 and TRBJ2-2; TRBD1 is a possible D gene, resting on 5 matching bases. Measured from the cysteine to the phenylalanine, the CDR3 is 18 residues long. This entry keeps only the CDR3 DNA: 54 bases, framed from base 1. The trim is 6 bases for V and 2 bases for J, with a gap of 22 bases between the germline ends.